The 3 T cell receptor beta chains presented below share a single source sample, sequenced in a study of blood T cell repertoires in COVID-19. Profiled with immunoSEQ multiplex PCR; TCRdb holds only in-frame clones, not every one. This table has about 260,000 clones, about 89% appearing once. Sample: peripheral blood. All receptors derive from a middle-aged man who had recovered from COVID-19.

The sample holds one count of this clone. The DNA of the CDR3 is TGTGCCAGCAGCTTAGTTCGCACATCTAACTATGGCTACACCTTC. Residues: CASSLVRTSNYGYTF. This chain connects TRBV7-2 to TRBJ1-2; no firm D call. The CDR3 covers 15 residues. Trimming took 1 base from V and 0 from J, leaving 9 bases between them. From germline, CDR1 is SGHTA and CDR2 FQGNSA.

CDR3 sequence: CASSLATYEQYF. The CDR3, as DNA: TGTGCCAGCAGCTTAGCTACATACGAGCAGTACTTC. J is TRBJ2-7 and V is TRBV7-8, with D uncertain. The V end was cut by 0 bases, the J end by 4 bases, with 4 bases between. The CDR3 contains 12 residues. Per the germline V gene, CDR1 is SGHVS and CDR2 is FQNEAQ.

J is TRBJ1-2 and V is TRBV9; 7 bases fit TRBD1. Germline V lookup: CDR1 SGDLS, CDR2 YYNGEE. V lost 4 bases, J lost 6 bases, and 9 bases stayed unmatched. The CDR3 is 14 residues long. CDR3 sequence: CASSLEGAQHGYTF. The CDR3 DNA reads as TGTGCCAGCAGCCTTGAGGGGGCGCAGCATGGCTACACCTTC.